The 21 T cell receptor beta chains presented below share a single source sample, sequenced in a study of CD8+ T cells in alopecia areata. Described treatment: oral pan-JAK inhibitor, 5-10 mg twice daily. The authors extracted RNA and reverse transcribed it into cDNA as the sequencing template. Assay used: immunoSEQ multiplex PCR; TCRdb lists only in-frame clones, some missing. The sample yields 150,000 to 250,000 clones, 58% seen once. This material consisted of CD4+ T cells sorted from blood, taken at week 24, from a patient treated with tofacitinib. These receptors all come from a human donor with alopecia areata.

V usage is TRBV30 and J usage is TRBJ1-6; the match to TRBD1 covers 9 bases. Germline CDR1 and CDR2: GTSNPN and SVGIG (reference sequence). J gave up 8 bases and V 8 bases, and 7 bases lay outside the gene matches. The CDR3 is 13 residues long. The DNA of the CDR3 is TGTGCCGGAGGGACAGGGATTGATTCACCCCTCCACTTT. Encoded protein: CAGGTGIDSPLHF. Full variable domain (remainder filled in from reference TRBV30 and TRBJ1-6): SQTIHQWPATLVQPVGSPLSLECTVEGTSNPNLYWYRQAAGRGLQLLFYSVGIGQISSEVPQNLSASRPQDRQFILSSKKLLLSDSGFYLCAGGTGIDSPLHFGNGTRLTVT.

The chain uses TRBV30 and TRBJ2-7; 10 nucleotides align to TRBD2. Germline CDR1 reads GTSNPN; CDR2 reads SVGIG (reference sequence). CDR3 length: 15 amino acids. Germline trimming cut 2 bases from V and 2 bases from J; bases unmatched to any gene: 6. CDR3 sequence: CAWSLAGAPTYEQYF. DNA for the CDR3: TGTGCCTGGAGTCTAGCGGGAGCCCCGACCTACGAGCAGTACTTC.

The CDR3 sequence: CASSQERIQYF. Here the CDR3 DNA reads TGCGCCAGCAGCCAAGAGAGGATTCAGTACTTC. The V and J genes are TRBV4-1 and TRBJ2-4; D unclear. Germline CDR1 and CDR2: MGHRA and YSYEKL. The CDR3 consists of 11 residues. V was clipped by 0 bases and J by 10 bases, with 4 bases between them.

CDR3 sequence: CASSFNPTDTQYF. The DNA of the CDR3 is TGTGCCAGCAGCTTTAACCCCACAGATACGCAGTATTTT. The rearrangement uses TRBV11-2 and TRBJ2-3; D remains unclear. Trimming pared 3 bases from V and 2 bases from J, leaving 6 bases between. From germline, CDR1 is SGHAT and CDR2 FQNNGV. This CDR3 is 13 amino acids long.

This chain connects TRBV10-3 to TRBJ1-1, with D maybe TRBD1 (5 bases). The CDR3 is 14 residues long. The V end lost 0 bases, the J end lost 1 base, and 6 bases lay between the germline ends. Germline CDR1 reads ENHRY; CDR2 reads SYGVKD. The CDR3 protein is CAISESQANTEAFF. Written as DNA, the CDR3 is TGTGCCATCAGTGAGTCACAGGCGAACACTGAAGCTTTCTTT.

This rearrangement joins TRBV5-1 to TRBJ1-1; perhaps TRBD1 as D (6 bases). Germline V gene sequence: CDR1 SGHRS, CDR2 YFSETQ. With 4 bases removed from V and 1 base from J, the gap between germline ends came to 11 bases. This CDR3 comprises 14 residues. The CDR3 bases are TGCGCCAGCAGCGTGGGACACACGAACACTGAAGCTTTCTTT. This codes for CASSVGHTNTEAFF.

The V call is TRBV18, the J call TRBJ1-1, with D hard to call. The CDR3 loop spans 14 amino acids. Trimming stripped 2 bases from V and 10 bases from J, with 17 bases between. Germline loops: CDR1 KGHSH, CDR2 LQKENI. The CDR3 loop is CASSPSSNRWGAFF. The DNA for the CDR3 is TGTGCCAGCTCACCATCGTCAAATCGCTGGGGAGCTTTCTTT. Variable domain in full (rest from reference TRBV18 and TRBJ1-1): NAGVMQNPRHLVRRRGQEARLRCSPMKGHSHVYWYRQLPEEGLKFMVYLQKENIIDESGMPKERFSAEFPKEGPSILRIQQVVRGDSAAYFCASSPSSNRWGAFFGQGTRLTVV.

The chain has TRBV6-1 and TRBJ1-5; D is possibly TRBD1 (5 bases). This CDR3 spans 14 amino acids. Germline CDR1 reads MNHNS; CDR2 reads SASEGT. V lost 7 bases and J 1 base, leaving 11 bases between the germline ends. This CDR3 reads CASITGQSNQPQHF. The CDR3 region has the DNA TGTGCCAGCATAACTGGACAAAGCAATCAGCCCCAGCATTTT.

The chain links TRBV29-1 to TRBJ2-1, with 7 bases fitting TRBD1. The J segment lost 7 bases and the V segment lost 6 bases, leaving 6 bases of the junction unmatched. Germline lookup yields CDR1 SQVTM and CDR2 ANQGSEA. This CDR3 comprises 12 residues. CDR3 in amino acids: CSVVRGRNEQFF. CDR3 sequence (DNA): TGCAGCGTCGTAAGGGGGCGGAATGAGCAGTTCTTC.

The chain is built from TRBV30 and TRBJ1-4; D is uncertain. With 3 bases removed from V and 5 bases from J, the gap between germline ends came to 4 bases. Germline values: CDR1 GTSNPN, CDR2 SVGIG (reference sequence). The CDR3 loop spans 11 amino acids. The CDR3 DNA reads as TGTGCCTGGAGCACCAATGAAAAACTGTTTTTT. This translates into CAWSTNEKLFF.

The gene calls are TRBV27 and TRBJ1-1; 8 bases align to TRBD1. CDR3 length: 15 residues. Losses at the gene ends were 3 bases for V and 4 bases for J; bases not matched to a gene: 7. Germline lookup yields CDR1 MNHEY and CDR2 SMNVEV (reference sequence). Written as DNA, the CDR3 is TGTGCCAGCAGTTTTGGGCAGGGGGCATCCACTGAAGCTTTCTTT. This codes for CASSFGQGASTEAFF.

This clone was seen only a few times. J is TRBJ2-2 and V is TRBV2, with unresolved D. Trimming shortened V by 4 bases and J by 8 bases, and 14 bases separated the two germline ends. This CDR3 comprises 14 residues. From germline, CDR1 is SNHLY and CDR2 FYNNEI. CDR3 coding DNA: TGTGCCAGCAGTGGTCCCCCCCGTGGGGGGGAGCTGTTTTTT. This translates into CASSGPPRGGELFF.

This chain uses TRBV5-1 with TRBJ2-1; D not certain. V was cut by 3 bases and J by 10 bases, with 11 bases left in between. The germline V gene encodes CDR1 SGHRS and CDR2 YFSETQ. There are 12 residues in the CDR3. CDR3: CASSYFSGEQFF. CDR3 DNA: TGCGCCAGCAGCTACTTCTCCGGGGAGCAGTTCTTC. Full variable domain (remainder filled in from reference TRBV5-1 and TRBJ2-1): KAGVTQTPRYLIKTRGQQVTLSCSPISGHRSVSWYQQTPGQGLQFLFEYFSETQRNKGNFPGRFSGRQFSNSRSEMNVSTLELGDSALYLCASSYFSGEQFFGPGTRLTVL.

This clone was counted once. V gene TRBV7-2 combines with J gene TRBJ2-7, with D maybe TRBD1 (5 bases). The CDR3 runs 15 residues. Germline V gene data show CDR1 as SGHTA and CDR2 as FQGNSA. The germline V and J ends were trimmed by 2 bases and 0 bases, with 11 bases remaining between them. For the CDR3, the DNA is TGTGCCAGCAGCTTATCGGCAGGGATCTCCTACGAGCAGTACTTC. Protein product: CASSLSAGISYEQYF.

This clone was counted between two and nine times. V gene TRBV9 combines with J gene TRBJ2-7, with D possibly being TRBD1 (5 bases). CDR1 SGDLS and CDR2 YYNGEE come from the germline V gene. V lost 0 bases to trimming and J lost 3 bases, with 10 bases between them. This CDR3 contains 14 residues. The CDR3, as DNA: TGTGCCAGCAGCGTAGATCAGGGCAGCTACGAGCAGTACTTC. The encoded protein is CASSVDQGSYEQYF.

This clone was seen only a few times. The CDR3 DNA follows: TGTGCCACCAGCAGAGATCGAGATAGCTTCGAGACCCAGTACTTC. This sequence encodes CATSRDRDSFETQYF. The chain couples TRBV15 to TRBJ2-5; D gene unclear. V was pared by 0 bases and J by 5 bases, with 13 bases between. CDR1 LNHNV and CDR2 YYDKDF come from the germline V gene (reference sequence). The CDR3 spans 15 residues.

The chain recombines TRBV4-1 with TRBJ2-7; 11 bases agree with TRBD1. Germline loops: CDR1 MGHRA, CDR2 YSYEKL. The CDR3 contains 17 residues. V shed 1 base and J 4 bases; nucleotides not matched to a gene: 9. The CDR3 DNA reads TGCGCCAGCAGCCAAGGGACAGGGGGCGATCGGGGGTACGAGCAGTACTTC. Amino acids: CASSQGTGGDRGYEQYF.

The gene calls are TRBV4-3 and TRBJ2-7; D possibly matches TRBD1 or TRBD2 (5 bases each). Germline V CDR1 and CDR2: LGHNA, YSLEER. V was cut by 4 bases and J by 4 bases, with 17 bases left in between. This CDR3 is 15 amino acids long. CDR3: CASSLAGTAVYEQYF. The CDR3 nucleotides read TGCGCCAGCAGCCTAGCCGGGACGGCGGTATACGAGCAGTACTTC.

This sequence joins TRBV7-9 and TRBJ2-7; 8 nucleotides agree with TRBD1. Trimming removed 6 bases from V and 9 bases from J; junction bases left unmatched: 16. The CDR3 runs 15 residues. Germline CDR1 is SEHNR and CDR2 is FQNEAQ (reference sequence). CDR3 nucleotides: TGTGCCAGCAGTCCACGGGGACAGGCAGGAATGAGGCAGTACTTC. Encoded protein: CASSPRGQAGMRQYF.

The V gene is TRBV19, the J gene TRBJ2-5, with D perhaps matching TRBD2 (5 bases). The V end was cut by 8 bases, the J end by 4 bases, with 11 bases between. The CDR3 extends over 12 amino acids. Germline V gene sequence: CDR1 LNHDA, CDR2 SQIVND (reference sequence). In DNA, the CDR3 is TGTGCCAGTCGGAGGAATGGAGAGACCCAGTACTTC. Translation gives CASRRNGETQYF.

The chain links TRBV18 to TRBJ2-5; 7 bases map to TRBD1. Germline trimming cut 5 bases from V and 5 bases from J; bases unmatched to any gene: 5. The germline V gene has CDR1 KGHSH and CDR2 LQKENI. The CDR3 extends over 13 amino acids. The chain's CDR3 is CASSSDRRETQYF. For the CDR3, the DNA is TGTGCCAGCTCATCGGACAGGAGGGAGACCCAGTACTTC.